These T cell receptor beta chains were read from a single sample in a study of cytomegalovirus exposure and HLA in healthy donors. The data were produced by immunoSEQ multiplex PCR, yet TCRdb's version contains in-frame clones alone and is incomplete. The sample lists 130,000 to 150,000 clones, roughly 80% occurring once. The specimen sequenced was PBMCs. The receptors were sampled from a woman aged 40-49 years in good health and CMV-seropositive. The CDR3 runs from the conserved cysteine through the conserved F or W. D genes are given only for firm matches. Clone size, where shown, is once, few, many, or a class for clones that have expanded.

v_call	d_call	j_call	clone_size	cdr3_nt	cdr3_aa
TRBV28	TRBD1	TRBJ1-5	NA	TGTGCCAGCAGTCGAAGGACAGGGGTTAGCAATCAGCCCCAGCATTTT	CASSRRTGVSNQPQHF
TRBV6-5	NA	TRBJ1-2	once	TGTGCCAGCAGAACTTATGGCTACACCTTC	CASRTYGYTF
TRBV28	TRBD1	TRBJ1-2	NA	TGTGCCAGCGTACTACAGGGGGCTATCTATGGCTACACCTTC	CASVLQGAIYGYTF
TRBV27	NA	TRBJ1-4	NA	TGTGCCAGCAGTTTATCCTCAGGGCGTAATGAAAAACTGTTTTTT	CASSLSSGRNEKLFF
TRBV9	TRBD2	TRBJ2-5	NA	TGTGCCCGCGGACTGAGCGGGGACCAAGAGACCCAGTACTTC	CARGLSGDQETQYF
TRBV7-9	TRBD1	TRBJ2-7	few	TGTGCCAGCAGCGTGACCGGGACAGCGTCTCTCGAGCAGTACTTC	CASSVTGTASLEQYF
TRBV4-3	NA	TRBJ2-2	few	TGCGCCAGCAGTTACAGGACCGGGGAGCTGTTTTTT	CASSYRTGELFF
TRBV5-1	TRBD1	TRBJ1-4	many	TGCGCCAGCAGCTTGGATGGGACAGGGCAAGAAAAACTGTTTTTT	CASSLDGTGQEKLFF
TRBV25-1	TRBD1	TRBJ1-2	NA	TGTGCCAGCAGTGGGGGACAGATCTATGGCTACACCTTC	CASSGGQIYGYTF
TRBV27	TRBD1	TRBJ1-5	NA	TGTGCCAGCAGTTCGGGGACAGGGGGTGATCAGCCCCAGCATTTT	CASSSGTGGDQPQHF
TRBV7-9	NA	TRBJ2-2	NA	TGTGCCAGCAGCGGAGGGAGGACCGGGGAGCTGTTTTTT	CASSGGRTGELFF
TRBV4-1	NA	TRBJ2-7	once	TGCGCCAGCAGCCAAGCAGTAGGGAGGGAGCAGTACTTC	CASSQAVGREQYF
TRBV7-2	NA	TRBJ2-5	NA	TGTGCCAGCAGCTTAGGCCGGGGAGGGACAATTAACTTCCAAGAGACCCAGTACTTC	CASSLGRGGTINFQETQYF
TRBV30	NA	TRBJ2-7	few	TGTGCCTGGAGTCCCTTTGTGGAGGGGGAGCAGTACTTC	CAWSPFVEGEQYF
TRBV18	TRBD2	TRBJ2-3	NA	TGTGCCAGCTCACCGGCCGGGACTAGCGGTTCAGATACGCAGTATTTT	CASSPAGTSGSDTQYF
TRBV5-6	TRBD1	TRBJ2-7	NA	TGTGCCAGCAGCGCCCCGGACAGGGCCGAGCAGTACTTC	CASSAPDRAEQYF
TRBV14	TRBD2	TRBJ2-7	NA	TGTGCCAGCAGCTTTTCTCCGGGACTAGCGGGATACTACGAGCAGTACTTC	CASSFSPGLAGYYEQYF
TRBV4-3	TRBD1	TRBJ1-2	NA	TGCGCCAGCAGCCCCTCGGGACAGGGGGCGGAAGGCTACACCTTC	CASSPSGQGAEGYTF
TRBV30	NA	TRBJ1-3	NA	TGTGCCTGGAGTGTGGGGGGGAGAAACACCATATATTTT	CAWSVGGRNTIYF
TRBV10-3	NA	TRBJ2-7	NA	TGTGCCATCAGGGACAGCTCCTACGAGCAGTACTTC	CAIRDSSYEQYF
TRBV27	NA	TRBJ2-7	NA	TGTGCCAGCAGTTCTCCCGGGGTCTATGGGAACGAGCAGTACTTC	CASSSPGVYGNEQYF
TRBV27	TRBD1	TRBJ1-2	once	TGTGCCAGCAGTTTATATCAGGGGGCGGGCGGCTACACCTTC	CASSLYQGAGGYTF
TRBV18	TRBD1	TRBJ1-2	NA	TGTGCCAGCTCACCTTTCAGACAGGGGTCTAACTATGGCTACACCTTC	CASSPFRQGSNYGYTF
TRBV7-2	TRBD1	TRBJ2-7	NA	TGTGCCAGCAGCCCGGGACAGGGCTTCCACGAGCAGTACTTC	CASSPGQGFHEQYF
TRBV4-3	TRBD1	TRBJ2-7	once	TGCGCCAGCAGCCAATGGGTTTCCTCGACAGGGAAGGACGAGCAGTACTTC	CASSQWVSSTGKDEQYF
TRBV4-3	TRBD2	TRBJ2-2	NA	TGCGCCAGCAGCCAAGAGTGGGCGGGGGGGCCCGACGGGGAGCTGTTTTTT	CASSQEWAGGPDGELFF
TRBV20-1	NA	TRBJ1-1	NA	TGCAGTCGCTGGGCAGGCCCTGAGGCTTTCTTT	CSRWAGPEAFF
TRBV18	NA	TRBJ2-6	NA	TGTGCCAGCTCACCCGCAGGGCCAGATTACGTTTCTGGGGCCAACGTCCTGACTTTC	CASSPAGPDYVSGANVLTF
TRBV5-1	TRBD2	TRBJ2-2	NA	TGCGCCAGCAGCTCAGAGCGGGGAGCCGGGGAGCTGTTTTTT	CASSSERGAGELFF
TRBV5-5	NA	TRBJ2-5	NA	TGTGCCAGCAGGCTGGAGGCGGGCGGGCACCAAGAGACCCAGTACTTC	CASRLEAGGHQETQYF
TRBV7-8	TRBD1	TRBJ1-1	few	TGTGCCAGCAGCGTGAGGACAGGCGGTGGAGCTTTCTTT	CASSVRTGGGAFF
TRBV6-1	TRBD2	TRBJ2-3	NA	TGTGCCAGCAGGATGAGTAGCGGGTTAGGGGATACGCAGTATTTT	CASRMSSGLGDTQYF
TRBV2	NA	TRBJ2-7	NA	TGTGCCAGCAGAGCACAGGGTCCCGAGCAGTACTTC	CASRAQGPEQYF
TRBV7-3	NA	TRBJ1-2	NA	TGTGCCAGCAGCCCCGGACAAAACTATGGCTACACCTTC	CASSPGQNYGYTF
TRBV28	NA	TRBJ2-7	NA	TGTGCCAGCAAGGACAGTCCGACCTACGAGCAGTACTTC	CASKDSPTYEQYF
TRBV9	NA	TRBJ1-2	NA	TGTGCCAGCAGCTCCGGGGGACTTTCCGGCTACACCTTC	CASSSGGLSGYTF
TRBV30	NA	TRBJ2-2	NA	TGTGCCTGGAGTGTGGGCTCGGGAGGGGAGCTGTTTTTT	CAWSVGSGGELFF
TRBV7-6	NA	TRBJ1-1	NA	TGTGCCAGCAGCCCGCAGGTAACCCGGGGCACTGAAGCTTTCTTT	CASSPQVTRGTEAFF
TRBV7-2	TRBD1	TRBJ2-7	NA	TGTGCCAGCAGGCTTATGGGACAGGGGGCCTACGAGCAGTACTTC	CASRLMGQGAYEQYF
TRBV28	NA	TRBJ1-4	NA	TGTGCCAGCGGATACACGGGAGGGGGGGAAAAACTGTTTTTT	CASGYTGGGEKLFF
TRBV29-1	TRBD1	TRBJ2-1	NA	TGCAGCGTTTTCGACAGGGGTCCGGGTGAGCAGTTCTTC	CSVFDRGPGEQFF
TRBV23-1	NA	TRBJ2-2	NA	TGCGCCAGCAGTCAATGTAAGGAGAGAAACACCGGGGAGCTGTTTTTT	CASSQCKERNTGELFF
TRBV11-1	TRBD1	TRBJ2-7	NA	TGTGCCAGCAGCTTAGGGGACAGCTCCTACGAGCAGTACTTC	CASSLGDSSYEQYF
TRBV19	NA	TRBJ1-2	NA	TGTGCCAGTAGCACTTTACGGCACAGGGCCAAGGACTATGGCTACACCTTC	CASSTLRHRAKDYGYTF
TRBV9	NA	TRBJ2-3	NA	TGTGCCAGCAGCGTAGGGGGAGAACCCACAGATACGCAGTATTTT	CASSVGGEPTDTQYF
TRBV11-2	NA	TRBJ2-1	NA	TGTGCCAGCAGCCCCGCCACAGGTAGGGCCTACAATGAGCAGTTCTTC	CASSPATGRAYNEQFF
TRBV4-3	TRBD2	TRBJ2-7	NA	TGCGCCAGCAGCCGGACGACTAGCGGGAATTCCTACGAGCAGTACTTC	CASSRTTSGNSYEQYF
TRBV10-1	NA	TRBJ2-1	NA	TGCGCCAGCAGTGAGTCAAGAAAGGCAGGGTCCACCTACAATGAGCAGTTCTTC	CASSESRKAGSTYNEQFF